These 10 T cell receptor beta chains share one sample of origin, sequenced in a study of cytomegalovirus exposure and HLA in healthy donors. The PCR employed 60 Vbeta primers together with 13 Jbeta primers. TCRdb's table, derived via immunoSEQ multiplex PCR, lists solely in-frame clones and lacks some. The data show hundreds of thousands of clones, 65% to 85% seen once. Sequenced sample: PBMCs. These receptors all come from a female donor in good health and CMV-seronegative.

The V call is TRBV11-1, the J call TRBJ2-5, with D possibly being TRBD2 (6 bases). CDR1 is SGHAT, CDR2 FQDESV, per germline (reference sequence). The V end was cut by 1 base, the J end by 1 base, with 16 bases between. There are 17 residues in the CDR3. The CDR3 DNA reads TGTGCCAGCAGCTTAGGGGCTGGACCCGGGGGCCAAGAGACCCAGTACTTC. This encodes CASSLGAGPGGQETQYF.

The chain employs TRBV23-1 and TRBJ2-3; 11 bases are a match to TRBD2. TRBV23-1 is classed as an ORF, of uncertain function. Trimming removed 10 bases from V and 4 bases from J; junction bases left unmatched: 4. The CDR3 extends over 13 amino acids. The CDR3 nucleotides are TGCGCCAACTTACTAGCGGGAGCAGATACGCAGTATTTT. Translated: CANLLAGADTQYF.

This clone was recorded only once. V usage is TRBV6-1 and J usage is TRBJ2-2; 7 bases agree with TRBD2. The CDR3 loop spans 14 amino acids. Germline V gene lookup returns CDR1 MNHNS and CDR2 SASEGT. V dropped 7 bases and J dropped 4; count of bases not matched to a gene: 6. As DNA, the CDR3 is TGTGCCAGCATTACCAGCGGGACCACCGGGGAGCTGTTTTTT. Translation: CASITSGTTGELFF.

The chain has TRBV5-4 and TRBJ1-3; 8 positions match TRBD1. The V segment lost 0 bases and the J segment 0 bases; nucleotides outside the gene matches: 5. The germline gives CDR1 SGHNT, CDR2 YYREEE (reference sequence). CDR3 length: 17 amino acids. The DNA of the CDR3 is TGTGCCAGCAGCTTGGCCTCGGGACAGGTCTCTGGAAACACCATATATTTT. The encoded protein is CASSLASGQVSGNTIYF. The complete variable domain, with remaining parts taken from reference TRBV5-4 and TRBJ1-3, reads ETGVTQSPTHLIKTRGQQVTLRCSSQSGHNTVSWYQQALGQGPQFIFQYYREEENGRGNFPPRFSGLQFPNYSSELNVNALELDDSALYLCASSLASGQVSGNTIYFGEGSWLTVV.

The chain links TRBV4-1 to TRBJ2-1; D perhaps matches TRBD2 (5 bases). V was shortened by 0 bases and J by 7 bases, with 7 bases between the two germline ends. The CDR3 has 13 amino acids. Germline V lookup: CDR1 MGHRA, CDR2 YSYEKL. The CDR3 region is CASSQDTRNEQFF. The CDR3 DNA reads as TGCGCCAGCAGCCAAGATACTAGGAATGAGCAGTTCTTC.

The V call is TRBV7-9, the J call TRBJ2-7; the D gene is possibly TRBD2 (6 bases). This CDR3 is 15 amino acids long. The V and J ends lost 5 bases and 2 bases respectively, with 16 bases between them. Germline CDR1 is SEHNR and CDR2 is FQNEAQ (reference sequence). CDR3 amino acids: CASSPVRGTTYEQYF. The CDR3 region has the DNA TGTGCCAGCAGCCCAGTCCGCGGGACGACCTACGAGCAGTACTTC.

This clone has more than one count but fewer than ten. The sample holds other DNA sequences that translate to the same CDR3. The chain has TRBV5-1 and TRBJ2-7; weak D call: TRBD2 (6 bases). Germline V gene lookup returns CDR1 SGHRS and CDR2 YFSETQ. CDR3 length equals 13 residues. The V gene lost 0 bases and the J gene lost 4 bases, with 8 bases spanning the gap. CDR3 sequence (DNA): TGCGCCAGCAGCTTGGTCGGGGGTTACGAGCAGTACTTC. This encodes CASSLVGGYEQYF. Combining the CDR3 with reference TRBV5-1 and TRBJ2-7 gives the whole variable domain KAGVTQTPRYLIKTRGQQVTLSCSPISGHRSVSWYQQTPGQGLQFLFEYFSETQRNKGNFPGRFSGRQFSNSRSEMNVSTLELGDSALYLCASSLVGGYEQYFGPGTRLTVT.

This chain links TRBV11-2 with TRBJ2-1, with D perhaps TRBD1 (7 bases). Per the germline V gene, CDR1 is SGHAT and CDR2 is FQNNGV. This CDR3 contains 15 residues. V lost 2 bases and J lost 5, with 13 bases in between. CDR3 nucleotide sequence: TGTGCCAGCAGCTTACCCAGGGGGGCTAACAATGAGCAGTTCTTC. Translated: CASSLPRGANNEQFF.

The rearrangement joins TRBV9 to TRBJ1-1, with D uncertain. The CDR3 length is 15 residues. Germline V gene sequence: CDR1 SGDLS, CDR2 YYNGEE. Trimming shortened V by 4 bases and J by 4 bases, and 17 bases separated the two germline ends. The CDR3 DNA reads TGTGCCAGCAGCCCTGGAGGAGGGAGCCCCACTGAAGCTTTCTTT. Translation gives CASSPGGGSPTEAFF.

The chain carries TRBV2 and TRBJ2-5; 10 nucleotides line up with TRBD2. CDR3 length: 16 residues. The V segment lost 7 bases and the J segment 5 bases; nucleotides outside the gene matches: 13. Germline CDR1 and CDR2: SNHLY and FYNNEI. The DNA of the CDR3 is TGTGCCAGCAAGAGGACTAGCGGAGAGGCGTGGGAGACCCAGTACTTC. Translated: CASKRTSGEAWETQYF.